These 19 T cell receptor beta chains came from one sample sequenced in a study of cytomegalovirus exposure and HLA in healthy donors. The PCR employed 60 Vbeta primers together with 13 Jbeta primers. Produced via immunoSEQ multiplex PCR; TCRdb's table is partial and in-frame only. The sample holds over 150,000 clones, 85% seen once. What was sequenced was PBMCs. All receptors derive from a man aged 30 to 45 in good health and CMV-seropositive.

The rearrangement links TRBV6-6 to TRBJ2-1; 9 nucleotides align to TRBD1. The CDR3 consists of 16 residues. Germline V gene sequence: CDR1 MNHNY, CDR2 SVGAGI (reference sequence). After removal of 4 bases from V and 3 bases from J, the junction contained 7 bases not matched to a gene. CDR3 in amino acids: CASSFSRDRDYNEQFF. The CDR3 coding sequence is TGTGCCAGCAGTTTCTCACGGGACAGGGACTACAATGAGCAGTTCTTC.

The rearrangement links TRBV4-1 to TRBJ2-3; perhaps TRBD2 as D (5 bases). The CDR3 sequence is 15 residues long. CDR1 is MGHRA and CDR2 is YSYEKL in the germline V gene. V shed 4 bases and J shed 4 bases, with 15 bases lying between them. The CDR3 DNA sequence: TGCGCCAGCAGCCTGCTGGGGAGCGGTCCAGATACGCAGTATTTT. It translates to CASSLLGSGPDTQYF.

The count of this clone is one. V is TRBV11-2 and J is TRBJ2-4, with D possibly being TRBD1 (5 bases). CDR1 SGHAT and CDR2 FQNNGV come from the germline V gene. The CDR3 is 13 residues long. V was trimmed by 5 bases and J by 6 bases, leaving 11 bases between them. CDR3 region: CASSGAGVNIQYF. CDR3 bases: TGTGCCAGCAGCGGGGCTGGTGTAAACATTCAGTACTTC.

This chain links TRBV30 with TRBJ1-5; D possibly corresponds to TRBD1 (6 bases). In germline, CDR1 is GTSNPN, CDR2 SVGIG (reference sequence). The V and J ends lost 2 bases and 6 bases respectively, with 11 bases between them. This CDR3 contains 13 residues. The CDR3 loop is CAWSSQGIQPQHF. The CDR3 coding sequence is TGTGCCTGGAGTTCACAGGGTATTCAGCCCCAGCATTTT.

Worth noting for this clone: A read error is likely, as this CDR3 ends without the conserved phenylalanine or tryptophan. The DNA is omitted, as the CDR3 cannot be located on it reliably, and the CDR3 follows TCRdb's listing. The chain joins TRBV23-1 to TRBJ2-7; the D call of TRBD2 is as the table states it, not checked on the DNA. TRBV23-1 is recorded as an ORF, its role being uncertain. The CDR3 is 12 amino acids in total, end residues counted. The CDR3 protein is CASSQDGGGSAI.

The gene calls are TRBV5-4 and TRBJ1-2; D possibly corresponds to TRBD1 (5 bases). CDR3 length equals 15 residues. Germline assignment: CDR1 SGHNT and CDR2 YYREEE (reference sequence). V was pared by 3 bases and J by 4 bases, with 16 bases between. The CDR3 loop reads CASSSAGEGTYGYTF. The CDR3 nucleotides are TGTGCCAGCAGCTCGGCGGGGGAGGGGACCTATGGCTACACCTTC.

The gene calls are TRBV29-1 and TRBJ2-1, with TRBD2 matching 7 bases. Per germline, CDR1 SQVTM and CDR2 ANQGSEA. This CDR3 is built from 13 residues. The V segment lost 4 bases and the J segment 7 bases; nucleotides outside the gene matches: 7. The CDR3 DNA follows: TGCAGCGTTGTAGGAACTAGCGCGAATGAGCAGTTCTTC. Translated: CSVVGTSANEQFF.

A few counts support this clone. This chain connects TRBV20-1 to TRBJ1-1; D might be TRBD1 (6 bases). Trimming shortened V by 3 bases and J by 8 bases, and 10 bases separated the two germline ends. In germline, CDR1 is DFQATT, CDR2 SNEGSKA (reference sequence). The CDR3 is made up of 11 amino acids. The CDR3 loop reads CSARKQGEAFF. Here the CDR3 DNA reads TGCAGTGCTAGGAAACAGGGAGAAGCTTTCTTT.

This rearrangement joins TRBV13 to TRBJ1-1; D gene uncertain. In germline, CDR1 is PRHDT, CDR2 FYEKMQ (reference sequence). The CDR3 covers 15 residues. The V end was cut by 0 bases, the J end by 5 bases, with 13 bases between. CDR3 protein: CASSLGGPGRTEAFF. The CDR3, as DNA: TGTGCCAGCAGCTTAGGTGGCCCAGGAAGGACTGAAGCTTTCTTT.

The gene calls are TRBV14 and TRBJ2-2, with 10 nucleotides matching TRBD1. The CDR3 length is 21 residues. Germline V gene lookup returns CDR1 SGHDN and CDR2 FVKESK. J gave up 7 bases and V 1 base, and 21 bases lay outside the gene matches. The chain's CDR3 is CASSQGGWGPDRGRFDGELFF. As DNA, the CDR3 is TGTGCCAGCAGCCAAGGAGGATGGGGTCCCGACAGGGGGCGCTTCGACGGGGAGCTGTTTTTT.

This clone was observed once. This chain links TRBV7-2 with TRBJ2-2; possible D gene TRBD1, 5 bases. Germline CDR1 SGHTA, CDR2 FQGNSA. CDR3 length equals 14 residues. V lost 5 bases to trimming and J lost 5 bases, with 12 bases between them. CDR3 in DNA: TGTGCCAGCAGCCTTAGACAGACAACCGGGGAGCTGTTTTTT. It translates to CASSLRQTTGELFF.

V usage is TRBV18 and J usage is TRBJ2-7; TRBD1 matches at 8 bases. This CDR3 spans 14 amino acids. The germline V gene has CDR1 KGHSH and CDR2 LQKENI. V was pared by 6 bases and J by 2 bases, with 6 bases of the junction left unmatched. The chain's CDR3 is CASSRKGQAYEQYF. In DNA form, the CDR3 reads TGTGCCAGCTCCCGTAAGGGACAGGCCTACGAGCAGTACTTC.

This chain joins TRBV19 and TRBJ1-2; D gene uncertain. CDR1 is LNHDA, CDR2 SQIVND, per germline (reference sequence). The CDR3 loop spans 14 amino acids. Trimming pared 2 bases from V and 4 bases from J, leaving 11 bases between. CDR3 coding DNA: TGTGCCAGTAGTATACGAGGCAACCTCTATGGCTACACCTTC. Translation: CASSIRGNLYGYTF.

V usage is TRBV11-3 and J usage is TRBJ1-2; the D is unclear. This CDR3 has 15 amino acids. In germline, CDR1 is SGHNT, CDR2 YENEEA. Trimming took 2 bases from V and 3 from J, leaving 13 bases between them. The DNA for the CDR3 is TGTGCCAGCAGCTTATATCCCACCGCGGACTATGGCTACACCTTC. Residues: CASSLYPTADYGYTF.

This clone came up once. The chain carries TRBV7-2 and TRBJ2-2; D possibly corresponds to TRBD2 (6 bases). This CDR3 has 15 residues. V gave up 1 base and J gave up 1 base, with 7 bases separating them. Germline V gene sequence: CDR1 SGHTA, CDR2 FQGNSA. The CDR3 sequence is CASSLGRGNTGELFF. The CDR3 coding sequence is TGTGCCAGCAGCTTAGGGCGGGGGAACACCGGGGAGCTGTTTTTT.

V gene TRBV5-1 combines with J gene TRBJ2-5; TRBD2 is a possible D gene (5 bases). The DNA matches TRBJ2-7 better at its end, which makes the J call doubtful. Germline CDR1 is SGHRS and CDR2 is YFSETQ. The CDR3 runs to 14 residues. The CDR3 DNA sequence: TGCGCCAGCAGCTTGTCCCCTAGCTACCACGAGCAGTACTTC. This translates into CASSLSPSYHEQYF.

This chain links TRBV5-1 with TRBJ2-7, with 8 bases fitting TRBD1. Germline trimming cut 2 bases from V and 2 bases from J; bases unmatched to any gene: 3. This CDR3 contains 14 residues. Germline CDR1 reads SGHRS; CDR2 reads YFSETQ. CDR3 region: CASSFGTGPYEQYF. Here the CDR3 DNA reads TGCGCCAGCAGCTTTGGGACAGGACCCTACGAGCAGTACTTC.

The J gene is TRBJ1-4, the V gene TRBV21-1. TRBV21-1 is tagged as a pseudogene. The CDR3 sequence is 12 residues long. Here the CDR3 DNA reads TGTGCCAGCAAACGAGGGAATGAAAAACTGTTTTTT. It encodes CASKRGNEKLFF.

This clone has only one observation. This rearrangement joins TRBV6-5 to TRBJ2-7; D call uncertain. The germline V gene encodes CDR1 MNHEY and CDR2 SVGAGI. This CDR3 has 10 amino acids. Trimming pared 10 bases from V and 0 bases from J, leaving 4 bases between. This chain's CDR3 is CANGSYEQYF. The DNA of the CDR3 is TGTGCCAACGGCTCCTACGAGCAGTACTTC.